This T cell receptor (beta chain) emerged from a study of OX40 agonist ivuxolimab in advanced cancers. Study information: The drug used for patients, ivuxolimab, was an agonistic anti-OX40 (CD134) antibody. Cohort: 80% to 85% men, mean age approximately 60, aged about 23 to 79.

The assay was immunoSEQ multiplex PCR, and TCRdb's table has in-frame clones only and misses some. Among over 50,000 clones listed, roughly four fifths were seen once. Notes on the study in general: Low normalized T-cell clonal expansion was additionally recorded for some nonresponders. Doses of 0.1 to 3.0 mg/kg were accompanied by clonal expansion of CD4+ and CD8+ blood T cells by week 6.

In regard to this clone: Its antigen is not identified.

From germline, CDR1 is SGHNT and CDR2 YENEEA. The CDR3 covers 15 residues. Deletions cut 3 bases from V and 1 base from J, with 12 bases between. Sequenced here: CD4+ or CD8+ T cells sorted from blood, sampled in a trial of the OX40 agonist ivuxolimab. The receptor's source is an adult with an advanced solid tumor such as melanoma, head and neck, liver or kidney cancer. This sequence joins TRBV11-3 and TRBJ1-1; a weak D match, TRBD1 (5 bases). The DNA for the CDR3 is TGTGCCAGCAGCTTTTCCCCCACAGGGAACACTGAAGCTTTCTTT. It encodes CASSFSPTGNTEAFF.